This TCR beta chain was identified in a study of blood T cells in healthy people across ages. This clonotype has a handful of counts. The germline V gene encodes CDR1 DFQATT and CDR2 SNEGSKA (reference sequence). The J segment lost 3 bases and the V segment lost 4 bases, leaving 13 bases of the junction unmatched. The CDR3 has 17 amino acids. A second PCR of 7 to 11 cycles used a sample-barcoded 5' primer and a J-beta primer mix. TCRdb analysed the 5' RACE reads with MiXCR anew, one entry per CDR3 protein. The table records 790,000 or so distinct CDR3 sequences, about half of them present only once. The sequence came from a man older than 75 in good health. Sequenced material: blood. The chain couples TRBV20-1 to TRBJ2-7; TRBD2 aligns across 12 bases. The CDR3 is CSATRSGTSGLHYEQYF. As DNA, the CDR3 is TGCAGTGCTACGAGGTCTGGGACTAGCGGGTTACACTACGAGCAGTACTTC.